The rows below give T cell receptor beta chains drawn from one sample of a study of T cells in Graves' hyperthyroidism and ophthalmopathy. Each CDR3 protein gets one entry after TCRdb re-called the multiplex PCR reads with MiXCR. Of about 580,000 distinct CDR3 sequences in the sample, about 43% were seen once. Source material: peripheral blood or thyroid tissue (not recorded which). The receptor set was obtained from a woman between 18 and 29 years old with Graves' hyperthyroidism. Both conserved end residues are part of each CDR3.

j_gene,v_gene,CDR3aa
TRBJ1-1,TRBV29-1,CSGGEGDTEAFF
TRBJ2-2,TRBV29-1,CSVEDQGEDELFF
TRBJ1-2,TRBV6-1,CASMRGNYGYTF
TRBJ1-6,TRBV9,CASSVAGDPPLHF
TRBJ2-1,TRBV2,CASNYEQFF
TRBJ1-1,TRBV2,CASSVQGPNTEAFF
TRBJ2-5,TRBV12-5,CASGLYGSGTQYF
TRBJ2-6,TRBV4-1,CASKGLSISGANVLTF
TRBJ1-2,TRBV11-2,CASSLGHPHGSYTF
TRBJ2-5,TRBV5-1,CASSRRSRKETQYF
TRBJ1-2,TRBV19,CALRKDRNYGYTF
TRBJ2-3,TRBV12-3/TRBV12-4,CASRSTSGTDTQYF
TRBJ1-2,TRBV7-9,CASSGGFSYGYTF
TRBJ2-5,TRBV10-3,CAISGAGAGGETQYF
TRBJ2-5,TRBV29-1,CSVEEEERMGGANVLTFGQETQYF
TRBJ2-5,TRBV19,CASSAGLARRETQYF
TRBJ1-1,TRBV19,CASSMYGNTEAFF
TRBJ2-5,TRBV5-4,CASSLVPSETQYF
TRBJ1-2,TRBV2,CASSEAVAEYGYTF
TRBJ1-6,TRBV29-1,CSVVEGWDNSPLHF
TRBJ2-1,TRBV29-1,CVRAGGNEQFF
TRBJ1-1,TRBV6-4,CASSDSPGGTEAFF
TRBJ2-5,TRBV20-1,CSARTSGPQETQYF
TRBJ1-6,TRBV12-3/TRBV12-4,CASSLVLGSGSPLHF
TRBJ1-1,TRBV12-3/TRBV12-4,CASRLQGAGTEAFF
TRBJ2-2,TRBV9,CASSVEGYPTGELFF
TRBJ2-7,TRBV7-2,CASSHGAWGDRSYEQYF
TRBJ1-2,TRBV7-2,CASSLEIGRGIGYTF
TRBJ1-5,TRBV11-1,CASSLESDQPQHF
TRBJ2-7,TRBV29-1,CSAWTSGRDYEQYF
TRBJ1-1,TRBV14,CASSQVGRRF
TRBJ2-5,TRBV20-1,CSAKAGGQETQYF
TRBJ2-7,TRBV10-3,CAISEVGRAAEQYF
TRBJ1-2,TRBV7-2,CASSPDISYGYTF
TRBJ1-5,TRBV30,CAWSSGQAGQPQHF
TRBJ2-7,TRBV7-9,CASSSATTVSSEQYF
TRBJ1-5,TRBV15,CATSSYQGDQPQHF
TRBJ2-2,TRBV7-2,CASSLGVRRELFF
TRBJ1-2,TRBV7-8,CASSLGIRDYGYTF
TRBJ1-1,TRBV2,CASIWSRPVVDAEAFF
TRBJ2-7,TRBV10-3,CAISDSLAGGLYF
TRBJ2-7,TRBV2,CASSKGVEQYF
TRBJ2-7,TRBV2,CASSGRAVEQYF